A single sample is the source of the 30 T cell receptor beta chains below, sequenced in a study of Ad26.COV2.S vaccination and SARS-CoV-2 variants (dated by TCRdb to the early 2020s). Library preparation employed the immunoSEQ multiplex PCR assay. The immuneACCESS repertoire file appears here via TCRdb, limited to in-frame rearrangements. These files lack a portion of the clones; in checked studies, under half of the deficit traces to unresolved V genes, and the cause of the others is not known. In this sample the table shows about 350,000 clones, about 89% of which occur a single time. The leading ten clones occupy roughly 5% of the sample. The sample's treatment or condition label is to be understood as: over 15 received Ad26.COV2.S at low or high dose, single or two shots; about 5 received placebo; per-sample allocation not given. Repertoires of vaccine and placebo recipients were sequenced from samples collected on day 63 after the first injection.

The starting material was peripheral blood, obtained in a trial of Ad26.COV2.S vaccine versus placebo. Receptor source: a person aged 18-60 years who received the Ad26.COV2.S COVID-19 vaccine or a placebo.

The chain carries TRBV7-9 and TRBJ2-1; D gene ambiguous. The CDR3 covers 12 residues. V lost 1 base and J lost 7, with 5 bases in between. Germline lookup yields CDR1 SEHNR and CDR2 FQNEAQ (reference sequence). The CDR3 loop is CASSLEWNEQFF. In DNA, the CDR3 is TGTGCCAGCAGCTTAGAATGGAATGAGCAGTTCTTC.

V and J are TRBV9 and TRBJ2-3; D is perhaps TRBD2 (6 bases). The CDR3 is made up of 19 amino acids. Germline CDR1 reads SGDLS; CDR2 reads YYNGEE. Trimming pared 0 bases from V and 0 bases from J, leaving 20 bases between. The CDR3 sequence: CASSVDEVGGSPSTDTQYF. The DNA of the CDR3 is TGTGCCAGCAGCGTAGACGAGGTAGGAGGGTCGCCTAGCACAGATACGCAGTATTTT.

The chain uses TRBV9 and TRBJ1-2, with 9 bases that match TRBD1. Germline CDR1 is SGDLS and CDR2 is YYNGEE. V lost 4 bases, J lost 2 bases, and 6 bases stayed unmatched. The CDR3 has 15 amino acids. For the CDR3, the DNA is TGTGCCAGCAGCCCCGGGGACAGGGACAACTATGGCTACACCTTC. Residues: CASSPGDRDNYGYTF.

The chain links TRBV29-1 to TRBJ2-7; weak D call: TRBD2 (6 bases). The V end lost 6 bases, the J end lost 7 bases, and 13 bases lay between the germline ends. This CDR3 is 11 amino acids long. Per the germline V gene, CDR1 is SQVTM and CDR2 is ANQGSEA. The chain's CDR3 is CSVTGAEEQYF. In nucleotides, the CDR3 is TGCAGCGTCACGGGAGCGGAAGAGCAGTACTTC.

In nucleotides, the CDR3 is TGTGCCAGCACAGGGACGAACACTGAAGCTTTCTTT. Translation gives CASTGTNTEAFF. This chain uses TRBV7-9 with TRBJ1-1, with a possible D match to TRBD1 (5 bases). This CDR3 has 12 amino acids. V was clipped by 7 bases and J by 1 base, with 7 bases between them. Germline V gives CDR1 SEHNR, CDR2 FQNEAQ (reference sequence).

The chain joins TRBV5-8 to TRBJ1-1; maybe TRBD1 (6 bases). Germline lookup yields CDR1 SGHTS and CDR2 YDEGEE. This CDR3 contains 13 residues. The V end lost 1 base, the J end lost 6 bases, and 10 bases lay between the germline ends. The CDR3 nucleotides are TGTGCCAGCAGCTTGTTACAGGGTTCTGAAGCTTTCTTT. Protein: CASSLLQGSEAFF.

This chain joins TRBV5-1 and TRBJ2-2; 9 bases map to TRBD1. CDR1 and CDR2 (germline): SGHRS, YFSETQ. The CDR3 is 17 residues long. With V trimmed by 1 base and J by 7 bases, 11 bases remained unmatched. The CDR3 is CASSLWTGDGYLGELFF. As DNA, the CDR3 is TGCGCCAGCAGCTTGTGGACAGGGGACGGATATCTCGGGGAGCTGTTTTTT.

This chain connects TRBV28 to TRBJ1-2, with a weak D call TRBD1 (5 bases). V lost 3 bases and J lost 6, with 11 bases in between. CDR3 length: 13 amino acids. Germline assignment: CDR1 MDHEN and CDR2 SYDVKM. DNA for the CDR3: TGTGCCAGCAGTTTCCGGGGCCGGAATGGCTACACCTTC. Protein: CASSFRGRNGYTF.

This chain links TRBV2 with TRBJ2-7, with D possibly matching TRBD2 (5 bases). The V and J ends lost 2 bases and 2 bases respectively, with 16 bases between them. CDR3 length: 16 amino acids. Germline V lookup: CDR1 SNHLY, CDR2 FYNNEI. DNA for the CDR3: TGTGCCAGCAGTGAAACACTCCGGACTGACGCCTACGAGCAGTACTTC. Protein sequence: CASSETLRTDAYEQYF.

This sequence joins TRBV18 and TRBJ2-5, with 14 nucleotides matching TRBD2. The germline gives CDR1 KGHSH, CDR2 LQKENI. J was trimmed by 2 bases and V by 1 base; bases with no gene match: 0. The CDR3 is 16 amino acids. CDR3 coding DNA: TGTGCCAGCTCACCACGACTAGCGGGGGGGCAAGAGACCCAGTACTTC. As protein: CASSPRLAGGQETQYF.

The V call is TRBV23-1, the J call TRBJ2-1; tentatively, D is TRBD2 (6 bases). TRBV23-1 is sorted into the ORF group, with uncertain function. The V gene lost 4 bases and the J gene lost 8 bases, with 18 bases spanning the gap. The CDR3 has 15 amino acids. The CDR3 loop is CASSPGVNPNYEQFF. CDR3 in DNA: TGCGCCAGCAGTCCGGGGGTTAACCCTAATTATGAGCAGTTCTTC.

The CDR3 coding sequence is TGTGCCAGCAGTGAAGGCGTCAGGGTCTACGCTAATGAAAAACTGTTTTTT. Translated: CASSEGVRVYANEKLFF. V usage is TRBV25-1 and J usage is TRBJ1-4; possible D gene TRBD1, 5 bases. Germline-derived CDR1 and CDR2 are MGHDK and SYGVNS. This CDR3 is 17 amino acids long. Trimming left V 2 bases short and J 3 bases short, with 16 bases between.

This chain joins TRBV2 and TRBJ1-2, with D perhaps matching TRBD1 (5 bases). Trimming left V 0 bases short and J 8 bases short, with 16 bases between. Germline CDR1 is SNHLY and CDR2 is FYNNEI. The CDR3 length is 15 residues. CDR3 coding DNA: TGTGCCAGCAGTGAAGCTTCGTCAGGGTCCGGCGGCTACACCTTC. It is translated as CASSEASSGSGGYTF.

This rearrangement joins TRBV4-3 to TRBJ1-5; D unresolved. Germline V gene data show CDR1 as LGHNA and CDR2 as YSLEER. The CDR3 is 13 residues long. Trimming took off 0 bases at V and 4 bases at J, with 4 bases between the two ends. CDR3 sequence: CASSQDLNQPQHF. The CDR3 DNA follows: TGCGCCAGCAGCCAAGATCTGAATCAGCCCCAGCATTTT.

The chain uses TRBV7-9 and TRBJ2-1; 8 positions agree with TRBD2. Germline-derived CDR1 and CDR2 are SEHNR and FQNEAQ (reference sequence). This CDR3 region has 18 residues. V was pared by 7 bases and J by 7 bases, with 21 bases of the junction left unmatched. The CDR3 DNA reads TGTGCCAGCACCAACCCGGGGCCTAGCGGGTCCCCAGAAAATGAGCAGTTCTTC. Translating gives CASTNPGPSGSPENEQFF.

This clone was seen a few times. The V and J genes are TRBV29-1 and TRBJ1-3; D remains unclear. Looked up from germline, CDR1 is SQVTM and CDR2 is ANQGSEA. The ends were cut back, 6 bases at V and 4 bases at J, with 7 bases in the middle. The CDR3 consists of 11 residues. The CDR3 loop is CSVGYGNTIYF. The DNA of the CDR3 is TGCAGCGTCGGGTACGGAAACACCATATATTTT.

The chain has TRBV7-8 and TRBJ2-3, with 8 bases identical to TRBD1. Trimming took 5 bases from V and 6 from J; bases not matched to a gene: 7. The CDR3 runs to 14 residues. CDR1 SGHVS and CDR2 FQNEAQ come from the germline V gene. DNA for the CDR3: TGTGCCAGCAGCGGTAGGACAGGGCGGGATACGCAGTATTTT. Protein sequence: CASSGRTGRDTQYF. The variable domain in full, with the rest retrieved from reference TRBV7-8 and TRBJ2-3, is GAGVSQSPRYKVAKRGQDVALRCDPISGHVSLFWYQQALGQGPEFLTYFQNEAQLDKSGLPSDRFFAERPEGSVSTLKIQRTQQEDSAVYLCASSGRTGRDTQYFGPGTRLTVL.

With respect to this clone: Other DNA sequences in the sample encode the same CDR3. The CDR3 bases are TGTGCCAGCAGTTTATCGACAGGGAGAGAGACCCAGTACTTC. It specifies CASSLSTGRETQYF. V and J are TRBV27 and TRBJ2-5, with 7 nucleotides matching TRBD1. CDR1 is MNHEY, CDR2 SMNVEV, per germline (reference sequence). V shed 0 bases and J 4 bases; nucleotides not matched to a gene: 2. The CDR3 loop spans 14 amino acids.

The genes are TRBV19 and TRBJ2-7; 7 bases are shared with TRBD2. Germline trimming cut 3 bases from V and 5 bases from J; bases unmatched to any gene: 13. Germline V lookup: CDR1 LNHDA, CDR2 SQIVND (reference sequence). This CDR3 is 16 amino acids long. The DNA for the CDR3 is TGTGCCAGTAGTATGGTCTTGGGGAGGGCCGTCGACGAGCAGTACTTC. Translation gives CASSMVLGRAVDEQYF.

The sample holds one count of this clone. The chain links TRBV6-2 or TRBV6-3 to TRBJ2-3; 13 bases fit TRBD2. The V segment lost 6 bases and the J segment 6 bases; nucleotides outside the gene matches: 6. The CDR3 is 15 amino acids. CDR1 is MNHEY, CDR2 SVGEGT, per germline. The CDR3 loop reads CASSRGLAGTDTQYF. The CDR3 DNA is TGTGCCAGCAGCCGGGGACTAGCGGGGACGGATACGCAGTATTTT.

The V gene is TRBV9, the J gene TRBJ1-1; D might be TRBD1 (6 bases). Germline V gene sequence: CDR1 SGDLS, CDR2 YYNGEE. CDR3 length: 14 residues. V dropped 4 bases and J dropped 3 bases, with 13 bases sitting between them. Written as DNA, the CDR3 is TGTGCCAGCAGCACCCAGGGGAGGGACACTGAAGCTTTCTTT. Its protein is CASSTQGRDTEAFF.

The chain carries TRBV28 and TRBJ2-7; 8 bases line up with TRBD2. With 2 bases clipped from V and 2 bases from J, the junction kept 8 bases outside the gene matches. This CDR3 has 16 residues. The germline CDR1 and CDR2 sequences are MDHEN and SYDVKM. CDR3 coding DNA: TGTGCCAGCAGTTTAGGGGGGACTAGTGTGGCCTACGAGCAGTACTTC. Translated: CASSLGGTSVAYEQYF. The full variable domain, in which reference TRBV28 and TRBJ2-7 provide the parts outside the CDR3, is DVKVTQSSRYLVKRTGEKVFLECVQDMDHENMFWYRQDPGLGLRLIYFSYDVKMKEKGDIPEGYSVSREKKERFSLILESASTNQTSMYLCASSLGGTSVAYEQYFGPGTRLTVT.

The V and J genes are TRBV5-4 and TRBJ1-1; D gene unclear. The CDR3 runs 14 residues. Germline assignment: CDR1 SGHNT and CDR2 YYREEE (reference sequence). The V end lost 0 bases, the J end lost 0 bases, and 6 bases lay between the germline ends. The DNA for the CDR3 is TGTGCCAGCAGCTTGGCCCAGGTGAACACTGAAGCTTTCTTT. It translates to CASSLAQVNTEAFF.

This chain joins TRBV2 and TRBJ2-7, with TRBD2 as a possible D gene (5 bases). Trimming pared 2 bases from V and 6 bases from J, leaving 11 bases between. The CDR3 length is 13 residues. Germline loops: CDR1 SNHLY, CDR2 FYNNEI. The DNA of the CDR3 is TGTGCCAGCAGTGAACTGAGGGCTGGCGAGCAGTACTTC. Protein sequence: CASSELRAGEQYF. Looking up the rest from reference TRBV2 and TRBJ2-7 gives the full variable domain: EPEVTQTPSHQVTQMGQEVILRCVPISNHLYFYWYRQILGQKVEFLVSFYNNEISEKSEIFDDQFSVERPDGSNFTLKIRSTKLEDSAMYFCASSELRAGEQYFGPGTRLTVT.

This clone was seen only once. The chain uses TRBV6-5 and TRBJ2-2; D tentatively reads TRBD1 or TRBD2 (5 bases each). The CDR3 consists of 15 residues. CDR1 MNHEY and CDR2 SVGAGI come from the germline V gene. Trimming shortened V by 2 bases and J by 5 bases, and 12 bases separated the two germline ends. The DNA of the CDR3 is TGTGCCAGCAGTTACGGGACGGCAATTACCGGGGAGCTGTTTTTT. Protein product: CASSYGTAITGELFF.

This rearrangement joins TRBV30 to TRBJ2-1, with 9 bases matching TRBD1. Trimming at V came to 4 bases and at J to 4 bases, leaving 8 bases not matched to a gene. The CDR3 runs 15 residues. Germline assignment: CDR1 GTSNPN and CDR2 SVGIG (reference sequence). The CDR3 region is CAWTPRDRVYNEQFF. CDR3 nucleotide sequence: TGTGCCTGGACTCCTCGGGACAGGGTATACAATGAGCAGTTCTTC.

The chain joins TRBV7-2 to TRBJ2-2; 8 nucleotides align to TRBD1. After removal of 5 bases from V and 3 bases from J, the junction contained 5 bases not matched to a gene. The germline V gene encodes CDR1 SGHTA and CDR2 FQGNSA. The CDR3 spans 15 residues. DNA for the CDR3: TGTGCCAGCAGCAGAGACAGGGGAGACACCGGGGAGCTGTTTTTT. Its translation is CASSRDRGDTGELFF.

The chain combines TRBV7-9 with TRBJ2-3, with a tentative D call TRBD2 (6 bases). The length of the CDR3 is 16 residues. Germline V CDR1 and CDR2: SEHNR, FQNEAQ (reference sequence). The V and J ends lost 5 bases and 5 bases respectively, with 20 bases between them. The CDR3 spells CASSPHMRQGGDTQYF. CDR3 coding DNA: TGTGCCAGCAGCCCTCACATGAGGCAGGGAGGAGATACGCAGTATTTT.

This rearrangement joins TRBV12-5 to TRBJ2-5, with 10 bases that match TRBD1. Unmatched junction bases numbered 8, after V lost 5 bases and J lost 5 bases. Germline CDR1 is LGHNT and CDR2 is FRNRAP. This CDR3 has 15 amino acids. This CDR3 reads CASGRGQGDSETQYF. The DNA for the CDR3 is TGTGCTAGTGGTCGTGGACAGGGGGACTCGGAGACCCAGTACTTC.

V gene TRBV11-3 combines with J gene TRBJ2-1, with 7 bases fitting TRBD2. The trim removed 5 bases at V and 0 bases at J, leaving 4 bases unmatched. This CDR3 has 15 residues. Looked up from germline, CDR1 is SGHNT and CDR2 is YENEEA. The CDR3 bases are TGTGCCAGCAGCCTATCTAGCGGCTCCTACAATGAGCAGTTCTTC. It codes for CASSLSSGSYNEQFF.